This T cell receptor beta chain comes out of a study of patients and donors after allogeneic stem cell transplantation. This CDR3 is 19 amino acids long. From germline, CDR1 is LGHNA and CDR2 YNFKEQ. The V segment lost 4 bases and the J segment 4 bases; nucleotides outside the gene matches: 19. One entry per CDR3 protein, called by TCRdb with MiXCR from the RT-PCR reads. The sample comprises roughly 250,000 distinct CDR3 sequences, 14% of which are singletons, and more than 9% rests with the top ten. This clonotype was sampled from a human donor who was either an allogeneic HSCT recipient or a stem cell or donor lymphocyte infusion donor (not recorded which). It is not recorded whose cells these are; they may come from a transplant donor. The chain recombines TRBV4-2 with TRBJ1-2, with 9 bases identical to TRBD1. The sequencing sample was made of blood, either unsorted or a sorted T cell fraction (not recorded which). Here the CDR3 DNA reads TGTGCCAGCAGCCCTACCTACCGGGACAGGGTGATTTTAGGCTATGGCTACACCTTC. Its translation: CASSPTYRDRVILGYGYTF.